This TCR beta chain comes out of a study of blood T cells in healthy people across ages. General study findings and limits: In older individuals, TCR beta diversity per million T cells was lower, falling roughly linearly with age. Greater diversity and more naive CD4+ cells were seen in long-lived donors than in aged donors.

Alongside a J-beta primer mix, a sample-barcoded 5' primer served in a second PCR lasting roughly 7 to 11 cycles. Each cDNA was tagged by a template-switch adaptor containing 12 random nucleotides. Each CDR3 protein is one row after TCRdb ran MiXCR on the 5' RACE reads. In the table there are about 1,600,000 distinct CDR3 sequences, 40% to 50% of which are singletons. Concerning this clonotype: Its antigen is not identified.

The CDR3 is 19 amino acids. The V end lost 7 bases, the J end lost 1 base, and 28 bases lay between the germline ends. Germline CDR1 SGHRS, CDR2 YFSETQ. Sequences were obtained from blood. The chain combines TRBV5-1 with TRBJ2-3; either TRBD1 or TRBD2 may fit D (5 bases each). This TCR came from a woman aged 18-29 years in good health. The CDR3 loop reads CASGSPEGSPRPRTDTQYF. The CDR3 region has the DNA TGCGCCAGCGGTTCGCCCGAGGGGTCACCCCGGCCTCGCACAGATACGCAGTATTTT.